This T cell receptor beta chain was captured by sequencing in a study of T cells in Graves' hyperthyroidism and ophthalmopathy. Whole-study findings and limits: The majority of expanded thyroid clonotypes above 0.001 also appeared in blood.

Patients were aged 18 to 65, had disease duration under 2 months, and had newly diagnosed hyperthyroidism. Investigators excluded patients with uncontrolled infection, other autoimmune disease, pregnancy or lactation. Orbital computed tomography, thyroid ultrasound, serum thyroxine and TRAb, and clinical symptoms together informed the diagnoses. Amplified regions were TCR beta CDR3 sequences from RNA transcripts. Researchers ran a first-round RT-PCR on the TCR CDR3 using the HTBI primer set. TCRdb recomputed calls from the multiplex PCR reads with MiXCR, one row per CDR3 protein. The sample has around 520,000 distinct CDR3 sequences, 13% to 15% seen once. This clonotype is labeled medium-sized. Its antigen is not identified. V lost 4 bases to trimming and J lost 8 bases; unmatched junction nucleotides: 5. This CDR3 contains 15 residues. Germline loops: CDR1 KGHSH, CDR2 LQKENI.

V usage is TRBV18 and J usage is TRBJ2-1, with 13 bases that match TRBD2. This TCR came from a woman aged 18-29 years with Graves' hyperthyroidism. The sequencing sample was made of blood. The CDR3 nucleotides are TGTGCCAGCTCACGGACTAGCGGGAGTAAAGATGAGCAGTTCTTC. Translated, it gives CASSRTSGSKDEQFF.